This entry features one TCR beta chain sequence. This clone was counted a few times. Its antigen remains unidentified. No base qualities exist here, and no much larger clone lies one base off it. CDR1 and CDR2 are read off the germline V gene (reference sequence) as SEHNR and FQNEAQ. CDR3 length: 15 amino acids, cysteine to phenylalanine. Only the CDR3 region is kept as DNA, spanning 45 bases read in frame from base 1. V gives up 5 bases and J gives up 8 bases, and the segment between their germline ends measures 21 bases. A MiSeq instrument was used for deep resolution sequencing, which targeted depths ranging from 1 in 1 million up to 1 in 200,000 T cells, with coverage averaging 10x for each clonotype. The immunoSEQ hsTCRB Kit was used to generate TCR beta libraries. The authors processed their data as follows. Data were analyzed with ImmunoSEQ Data Assistant and ImmunoSEQ Analyzer, with V, D and J genes assigned per IMGT definitions. Clonality, which ranges from 0 to 1, was calculated by subtracting the normalized Shannon entropy of productive rearrangement frequencies from one. Only overrepresented clonotypes making up at least 0.05% of the repertoire of each patient were included in the public clonotype analysis. Repertoires from some twelve age-matched healthy donors in immuneACCESS were used as clonality controls. The clones in this table, taken by TCRdb from immuneACCESS, are in-frame only. Not every clone is retained; where verified, under half of the shortfall comes from an unresolved V gene, and the cause of the rest is unknown. V and J calls and clone size are given by that table; D and trimming were obtained from the DNA. The sample table shows 250,000 to 350,000 clones, and about 72% are seen once. About 5.8% of the sample rests with the top ten.

The data were obtained in a study of cytotoxic CD8 clonotypes in ibrutinib-treated CLL (dated by TCRdb to 2020 to 2022). Regarding the study in general: In this cohort, over 14 patients were treatment-naive and roughly ten were relapsed/refractory, while some 18 had unmutated IGHV. Responses were partial in roughly 24 patients and complete in 2; after median approximately 66 months follow-up, 14 stayed in remission and approximately twelve progressed. Response samples were obtained after a median of approximately eleven months of treatment, with a range of roughly 6 to 40 months. Samples averaged roughly 280,000 productive templates and approximately 100,000 productive rearrangements. Longitudinal samples were obtainable from about 30% of the roughly 90 participants in the trial. Cryopreserved peripheral blood mononuclear cells were obtained before treatment, at response, and at either sustained remission or disease progression. Every sample from remission and from progressive disease was obtained while the patients were still on ibrutinib. Here is what the overall study found, with its caveats: An increase in clonality was observed at ibrutinib response, with clonality remaining stable during sustained remission and falling back toward baseline at progression. Public clonotypes were rare and either shrank or stayed stable during treatment, and the rise in clonality at ibrutinib response reflected expansion of private clonotypes. Baseline clonality exceeded that of age-matched healthy donors and correlated strongly with circulating CD8+ T-cell counts. Sustained-remission and progressing patients did not have matched sampling times, and lymph node repertoires were not examined.

The time point label corresponds to: progressive disease on ibrutinib. For TCR beta library preparation, roughly 2.2 micrograms of genomic DNA were isolated from cryopreserved PBMCs. Longitudinal blood samples from CLL patients receiving ibrutinib monotherapy were subjected to high-throughput TCR beta sequencing. The patients took part in an open-label, single-center phase 2 trial of ibrutinib monotherapy. The sequence joins TRBV7-9 to TRBJ1-2, with the D gene too uncertain to name. This TCR derives from a human donor with chronic lymphocytic leukemia. The sample in question was PBMCs, obtained at disease progression, from a patient treated with ibrutinib. The sequenced DNA: TGTGCCAGCAGCGTCCGGGATCCCCGAATAGGGGGCTACACCTTC. It specifies CASSVRDPRIGGYTF.